This T cell receptor (beta chain) was found in a study of patients and donors after allogeneic stem cell transplantation. This clonotype was picked up many times. TCRdb processed the RT-PCR reads anew with MiXCR; each CDR3 protein has one entry. Altogether about 400,000 distinct CDR3 sequences are present, around 15% being singletons, with the ten largest covering around 6.8%. The receptor was derived from a human donor who was either an allogeneic HSCT recipient or a stem cell or donor lymphocyte infusion donor (not recorded which). It is not recorded whose cells these are; they may come from a transplant donor. The sequenced sample was blood, either unsorted or a sorted T cell fraction (not recorded which).

The CDR3 DNA sequence: TGCAGTGCTAGAGATTCGGGGGCGGGGGGCTACACCTTC. The encoded protein is CSARDSGAGGYTF. The chain has TRBV20-1 and TRBJ1-2, with D tentatively TRBD1 (6 bases). Deletions cut 0 bases from V and 8 bases from J, with 13 bases between. The V gene's germline CDR1 is DFQATT and CDR2 SNEGSKA (reference sequence). The CDR3 has 13 residues.